What follows are 7 T cell receptor beta chains derived from one specimen sequenced in a study of cytomegalovirus exposure and HLA in healthy donors. It was with 60 Vbeta and 13 Jbeta primers that the PCR ran. Clones were read by immunoSEQ multiplex PCR, and TCRdb kept only the in-frame ones, dropping some. The sample shows about 150,000 clones, 73% of them seen only once. The source material was PBMCs. These receptors all come from a young woman in good health and CMV-seronegative.

The rearrangement links TRBV7-3 to TRBJ2-3, with 11 nucleotides matching TRBD2. The CDR3 spans 16 residues. J lost 8 bases, V lost 1 base, and 8 bases had no gene match. From germline, CDR1 is SGHTA and CDR2 FQGTGA. CDR3 nucleotides: TGTGCCAGCAGCTTAAACCCCTTTGGACTAGCGGGTACGCAGTATTTT. It translates to CASSLNPFGLAGTQYF. Filled out from reference TRBV7-3 and TRBJ2-3, the complete variable domain reads GAGVSQTPSNKVTEKGKYVELRCDPISGHTALYWYRQSLGQGPEFLIYFQGTGAADDSGLPNDRFFAVRPEGSVSTLKIQRTERGDSAVYLCASSLNPFGLAGTQYFGPGTRLTVL.

This chain links TRBV2 with TRBJ1-4; D is uncertain. Trimming cost V 0 bases and J 3 bases, with 11 bases left between them. CDR3 length: 16 amino acids. Germline loops: CDR1 SNHLY, CDR2 FYNNEI. The CDR3 DNA reads TGTGCCAGCAGTGAAGCGCGGGTTTTAGCTAATGAAAAACTGTTTTTT. It translates to CASSEARVLANEKLFF.

About this clone itself: The sample has other DNA sequences that encode this CDR3 too. The gene calls are TRBV7-8 and TRBJ1-1; D is undetermined. CDR1 is SGHVS and CDR2 is FQNEAQ in the germline V gene. Trimming took off 1 base at V and 0 bases at J, with 6 bases between the two ends. The CDR3 totals 14 residues. The CDR3 reads CASSLGGMNTEAFF. The CDR3 region has the DNA TGTGCCAGCAGCTTAGGCGGAATGAACACTGAAGCTTTCTTT.

The chain links TRBV19 to TRBJ2-5, with a weak D call TRBD1 (6 bases). Trimming cost V 5 bases and J 9 bases, with 13 bases left between them. The CDR3 runs to 12 residues. Germline assignment: CDR1 LNHDA and CDR2 SQIVND (reference sequence). The CDR3: CASSPSGEPQYF. The CDR3 bases are TGTGCCAGTAGTCCATCAGGGGAGCCCCAGTACTTC.

The chain employs TRBV25-1 and TRBJ1-4; a possible D gene is TRBD1 (6 bases). Germline lookup yields CDR1 MGHDK and CDR2 SYGVNS. V shed 10 bases and J shed 0 bases, with 21 bases lying between them. There are 17 residues in the CDR3. CDR3 coding DNA: TGTGCCACTTTTTCCCAGGACAGCCTTGCAACTAATGAAAAACTGTTTTTT. Translating it yields CATFSQDSLATNEKLFF.

The chain combines TRBV28 with TRBJ2-7; D uncertain. In germline, CDR1 is MDHEN, CDR2 SYDVKM. There are 15 residues in the CDR3. The V end was cut by 3 bases, the J end by 3 bases, with 15 bases between. The CDR3 DNA sequence: TGTGCCAGCAGTTTGGTCAGCGCCGCCGACTACGAGCAGTACTTC. Translation: CASSLVSAADYEQYF. Together with reference TRBV28 and TRBJ2-7, the CDR3 gives the full variable domain: DVKVTQSSRYLVKRTGEKVFLECVQDMDHENMFWYRQDPGLGLRLIYFSYDVKMKEKGDIPEGYSVSREKKERFSLILESASTNQTSMYLCASSLVSAADYEQYFGPGTRLTVT.

V gene TRBV5-1 combines with J gene TRBJ1-1; TRBD1 matches at 7 bases. The CDR3 sequence is 15 residues long. CDR1 is SGHRS, CDR2 YFSETQ, per germline. The J segment lost 0 bases and the V segment lost 4 bases, leaving 6 bases of the junction unmatched. CDR3 coding DNA: TGCGCCAGCAGCCCGGGACAGATCATGAACACTGAAGCTTTCTTT. The encoded protein is CASSPGQIMNTEAFF.